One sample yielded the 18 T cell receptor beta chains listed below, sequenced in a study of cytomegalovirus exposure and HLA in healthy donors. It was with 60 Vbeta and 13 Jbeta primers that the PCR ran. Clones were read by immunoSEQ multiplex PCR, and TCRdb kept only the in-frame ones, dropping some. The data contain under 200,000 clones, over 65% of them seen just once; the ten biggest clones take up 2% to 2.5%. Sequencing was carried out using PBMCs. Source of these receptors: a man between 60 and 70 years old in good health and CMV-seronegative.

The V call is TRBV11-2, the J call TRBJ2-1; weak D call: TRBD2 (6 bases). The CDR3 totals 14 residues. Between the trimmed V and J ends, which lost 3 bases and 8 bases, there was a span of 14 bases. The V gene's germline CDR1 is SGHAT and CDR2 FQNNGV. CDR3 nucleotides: TGTGCCAGCAGCTTTGGCGGAGGGCCTGATGAGCAGTTCTTC. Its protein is CASSFGGGPDEQFF.

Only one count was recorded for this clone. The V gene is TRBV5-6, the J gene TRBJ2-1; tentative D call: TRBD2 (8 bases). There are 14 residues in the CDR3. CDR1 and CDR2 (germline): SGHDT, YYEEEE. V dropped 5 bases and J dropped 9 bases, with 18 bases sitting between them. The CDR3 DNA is TGTGCCAGCAGACGTACCGGGAGGGGGCCTGAGCAGTTCTTC. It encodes CASRRTGRGPEQFF.

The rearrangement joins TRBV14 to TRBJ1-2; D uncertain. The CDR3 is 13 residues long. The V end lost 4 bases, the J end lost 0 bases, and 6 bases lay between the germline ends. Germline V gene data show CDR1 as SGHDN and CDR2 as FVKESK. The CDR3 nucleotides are TGTGCCAGCAGCCCCCTCGCTAACTATGGCTACACCTTC. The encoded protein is CASSPLANYGYTF. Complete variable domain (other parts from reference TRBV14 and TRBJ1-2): EAGVTQFPSHSVIEKGQTVTLRCDPISGHDNLYWYRRVMGKEIKFLLHFVKESKQDESGMPNNRFLAERTGGTYSTLKVQPAELEDSGVYFCASSPLANYGYTFGSGTRLTVV.

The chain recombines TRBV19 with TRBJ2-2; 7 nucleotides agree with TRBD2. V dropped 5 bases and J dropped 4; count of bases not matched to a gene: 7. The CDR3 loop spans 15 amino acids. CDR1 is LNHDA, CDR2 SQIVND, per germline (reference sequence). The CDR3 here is CASSGEGRATGELFF. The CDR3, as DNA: TGTGCCAGTAGTGGGGAGGGGCGCGCCACCGGGGAGCTGTTTTTT.

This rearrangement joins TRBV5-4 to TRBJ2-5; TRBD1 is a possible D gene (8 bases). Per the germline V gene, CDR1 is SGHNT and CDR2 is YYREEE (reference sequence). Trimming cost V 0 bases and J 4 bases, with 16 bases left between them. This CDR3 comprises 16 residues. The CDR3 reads CASSLESTGGGETQYF. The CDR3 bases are TGTGCCAGCAGCTTGGAATCAACAGGGGGGGGAGAGACCCAGTACTTC.

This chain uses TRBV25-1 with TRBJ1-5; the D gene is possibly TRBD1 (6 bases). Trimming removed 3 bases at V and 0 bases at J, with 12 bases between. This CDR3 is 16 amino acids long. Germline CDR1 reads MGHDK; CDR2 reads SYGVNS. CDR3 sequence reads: CASSETGANSNQPQHF. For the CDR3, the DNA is TGTGCCAGCAGTGAGACAGGCGCTAATAGCAATCAGCCCCAGCATTTT.

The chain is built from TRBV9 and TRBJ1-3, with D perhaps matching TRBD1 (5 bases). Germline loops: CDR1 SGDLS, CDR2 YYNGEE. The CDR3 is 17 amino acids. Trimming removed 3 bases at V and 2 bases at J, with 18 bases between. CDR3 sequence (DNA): TGTGCCAGCAGCGGTCTACTTGCGGCAGGGACTGGAAACACCATATATTTT. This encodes CASSGLLAAGTGNTIYF.

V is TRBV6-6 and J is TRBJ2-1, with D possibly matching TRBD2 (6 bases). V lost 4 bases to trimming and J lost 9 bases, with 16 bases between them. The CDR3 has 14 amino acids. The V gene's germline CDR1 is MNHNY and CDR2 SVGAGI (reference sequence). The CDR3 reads CASSSRRESPEQFF. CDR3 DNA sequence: TGTGCCAGCAGTTCAAGGAGGGAGAGCCCTGAGCAGTTCTTC.

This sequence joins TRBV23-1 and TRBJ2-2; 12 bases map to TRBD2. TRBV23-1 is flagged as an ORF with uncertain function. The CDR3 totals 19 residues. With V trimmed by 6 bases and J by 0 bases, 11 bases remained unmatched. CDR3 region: CASSHHSGTSGPNTGELFF. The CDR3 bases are TGCGCCAGCAGCCATCACTCCGGGACTAGCGGGCCGAACACCGGGGAGCTGTTTTTT.

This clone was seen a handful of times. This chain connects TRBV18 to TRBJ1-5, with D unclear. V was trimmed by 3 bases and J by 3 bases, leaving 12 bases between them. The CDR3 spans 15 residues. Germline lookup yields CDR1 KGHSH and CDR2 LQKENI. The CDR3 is CASSPVAGDNQPQHF. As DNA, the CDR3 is TGTGCCAGCTCACCCGTGGCGGGAGACAATCAGCCCCAGCATTTT.

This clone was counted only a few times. The CDR3 sequence is CSAKATGGINEQFF. The CDR3 region has the DNA TGCAGCGCCAAAGCTACAGGGGGGATTAATGAGCAGTTCTTC. The chain is built from TRBV29-1 and TRBJ2-1; 8 nucleotides match TRBD1. The V and J ends lost 7 bases and 7 bases, in that order; junction bases with no gene match: 12. Looked up from germline, CDR1 is SQVTM and CDR2 is ANQGSEA. The CDR3 runs 14 residues.

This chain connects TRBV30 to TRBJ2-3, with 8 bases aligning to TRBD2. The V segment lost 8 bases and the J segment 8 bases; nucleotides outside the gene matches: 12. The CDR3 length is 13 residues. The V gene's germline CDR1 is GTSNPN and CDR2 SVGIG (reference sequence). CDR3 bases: TGTGCCCTAGGGACGGGAGGGCCTGGTACGCAGTATTTT. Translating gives CALGTGGPGTQYF.

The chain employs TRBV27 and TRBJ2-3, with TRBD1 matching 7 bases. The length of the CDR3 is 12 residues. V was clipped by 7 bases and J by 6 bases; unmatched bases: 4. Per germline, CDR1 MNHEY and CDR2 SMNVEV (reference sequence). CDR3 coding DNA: TGTGCCAGCACCACAGGGGCTGATACGCAGTATTTT. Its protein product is CASTTGADTQYF.

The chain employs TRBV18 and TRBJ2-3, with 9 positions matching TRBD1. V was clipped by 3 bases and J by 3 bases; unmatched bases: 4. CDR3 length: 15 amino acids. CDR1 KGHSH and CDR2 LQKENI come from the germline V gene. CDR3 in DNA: TGTGCCAGCTCACCGAACAGGGGGCGGACAGATACGCAGTATTTT. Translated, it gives CASSPNRGRTDTQYF. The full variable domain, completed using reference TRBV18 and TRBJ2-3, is NAGVMQNPRHLVRRRGQEARLRCSPMKGHSHVYWYRQLPEEGLKFMVYLQKENIIDESGMPKERFSAEFPKEGPSILRIQQVVRGDSAAYFCASSPNRGRTDTQYFGPGTRLTVL.

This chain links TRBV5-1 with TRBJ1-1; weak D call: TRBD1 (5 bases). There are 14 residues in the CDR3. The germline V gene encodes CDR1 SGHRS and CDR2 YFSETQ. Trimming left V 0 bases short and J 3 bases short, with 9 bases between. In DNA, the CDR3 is TGCGCCAGCAGCTTGGCAGGGATAGACACTGAAGCTTTCTTT. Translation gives CASSLAGIDTEAFF.

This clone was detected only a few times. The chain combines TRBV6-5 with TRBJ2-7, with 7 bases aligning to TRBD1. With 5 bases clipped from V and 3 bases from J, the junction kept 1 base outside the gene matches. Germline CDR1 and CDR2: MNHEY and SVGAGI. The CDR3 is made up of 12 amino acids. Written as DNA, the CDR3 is TGTGCCAGCAGTCGGGACAGCTACGAGCAGTACTTC. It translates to CASSRDSYEQYF.

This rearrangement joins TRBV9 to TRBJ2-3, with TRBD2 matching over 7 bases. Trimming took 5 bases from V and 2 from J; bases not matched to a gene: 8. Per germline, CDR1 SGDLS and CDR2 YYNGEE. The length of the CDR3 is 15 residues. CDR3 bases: TGTGCCAGCAGTCACGGGGGGTTCGACACAGATACGCAGTATTTT. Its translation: CASSHGGFDTDTQYF.

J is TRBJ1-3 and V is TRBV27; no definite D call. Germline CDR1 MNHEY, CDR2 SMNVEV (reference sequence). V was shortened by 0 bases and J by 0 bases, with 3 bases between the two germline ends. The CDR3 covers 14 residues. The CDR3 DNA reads TGTGCCAGCAGTTTATCCTTCTCTGGAAACACCATATATTTT. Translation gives CASSLSFSGNTIYF.